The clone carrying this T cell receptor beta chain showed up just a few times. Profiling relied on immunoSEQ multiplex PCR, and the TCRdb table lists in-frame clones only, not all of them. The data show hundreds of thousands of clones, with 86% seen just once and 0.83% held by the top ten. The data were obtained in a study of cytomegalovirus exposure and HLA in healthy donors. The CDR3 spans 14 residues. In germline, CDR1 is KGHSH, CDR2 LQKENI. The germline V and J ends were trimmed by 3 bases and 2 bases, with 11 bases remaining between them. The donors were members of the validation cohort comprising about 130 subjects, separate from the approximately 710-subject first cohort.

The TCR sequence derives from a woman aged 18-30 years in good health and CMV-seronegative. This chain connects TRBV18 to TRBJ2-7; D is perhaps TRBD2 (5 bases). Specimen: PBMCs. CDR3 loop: CASSPRAEAYEQYF. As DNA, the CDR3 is TGTGCCAGCTCACCGCGAGCGGAGGCCTACGAGCAGTACTTC.